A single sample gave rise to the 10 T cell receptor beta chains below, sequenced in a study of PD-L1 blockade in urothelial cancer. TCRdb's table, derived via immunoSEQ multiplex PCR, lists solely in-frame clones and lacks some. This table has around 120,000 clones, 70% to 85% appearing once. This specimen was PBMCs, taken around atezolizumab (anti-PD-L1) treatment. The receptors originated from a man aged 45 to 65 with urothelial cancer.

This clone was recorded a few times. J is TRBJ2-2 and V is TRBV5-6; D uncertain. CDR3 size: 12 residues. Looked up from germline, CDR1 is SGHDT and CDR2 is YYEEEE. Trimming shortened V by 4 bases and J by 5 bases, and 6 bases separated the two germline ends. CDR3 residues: CASSRQTGELFF. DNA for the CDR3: TGTGCCAGCAGCCGTCAGACCGGGGAGCTGTTTTTT.

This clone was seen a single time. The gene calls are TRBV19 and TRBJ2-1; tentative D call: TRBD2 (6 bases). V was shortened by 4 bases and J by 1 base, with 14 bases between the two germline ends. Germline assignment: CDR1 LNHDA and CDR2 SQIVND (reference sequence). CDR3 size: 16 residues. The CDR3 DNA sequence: TGTGCCAGTAGTAATCTACTAGCCCCGTCCTACAATGAGCAGTTCTTC. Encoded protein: CASSNLLAPSYNEQFF.

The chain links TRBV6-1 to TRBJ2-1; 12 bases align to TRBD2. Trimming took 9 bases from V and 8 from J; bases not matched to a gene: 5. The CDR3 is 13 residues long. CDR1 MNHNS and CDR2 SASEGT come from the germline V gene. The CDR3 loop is CASRLAGVYEQFF. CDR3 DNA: TGTGCCAGTCGACTAGCGGGAGTCTATGAGCAGTTCTTC.

CDR3 nucleotides: TGTGCCAGCAGCTTGGCTAGGCAGGGAAACCAGCCCCAGCATTTT. It is translated as CASSLARQGNQPQHF. This sequence joins TRBV5-5 and TRBJ1-5; D possibly corresponds to TRBD1 (5 bases). The V end was cut by 0 bases, the J end by 7 bases, with 14 bases between. The CDR3 is made up of 15 amino acids. Germline V gene data show CDR1 as SGHKS and CDR2 as YYEKEE (reference sequence).

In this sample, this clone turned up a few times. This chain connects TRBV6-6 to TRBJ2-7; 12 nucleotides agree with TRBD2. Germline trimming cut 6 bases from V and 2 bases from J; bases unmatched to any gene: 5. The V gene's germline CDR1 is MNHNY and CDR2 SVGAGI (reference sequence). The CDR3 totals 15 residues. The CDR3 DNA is TGTGCCAGCAGGGGAACTAGCGGGAGGCCCTACGAGCAGTACTTC. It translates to CASRGTSGRPYEQYF.

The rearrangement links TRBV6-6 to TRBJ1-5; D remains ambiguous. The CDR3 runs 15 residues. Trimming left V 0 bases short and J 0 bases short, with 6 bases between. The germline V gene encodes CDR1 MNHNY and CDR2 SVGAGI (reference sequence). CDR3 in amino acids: CASSYSIASNQPQHF. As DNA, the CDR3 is TGTGCCAGCAGTTACTCGATAGCTAGCAATCAGCCCCAGCATTTT.

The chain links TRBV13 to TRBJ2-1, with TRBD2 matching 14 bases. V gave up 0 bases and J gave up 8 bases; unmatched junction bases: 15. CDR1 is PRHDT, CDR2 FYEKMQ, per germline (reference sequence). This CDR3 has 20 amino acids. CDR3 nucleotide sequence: TGTGCCAGCAGCTTAGGCCCCATGAGACTAGCGGGGGGGGAGGGGGATGAGCAGTTCTTC. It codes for CASSLGPMRLAGGEGDEQFF.

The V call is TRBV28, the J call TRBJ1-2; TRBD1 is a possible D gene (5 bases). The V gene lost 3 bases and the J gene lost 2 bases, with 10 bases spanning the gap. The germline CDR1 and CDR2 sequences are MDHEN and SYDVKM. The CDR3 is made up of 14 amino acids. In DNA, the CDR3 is TGTGCCAGCAGTTTGCTTCGACAGAACTATGGCTACACCTTC. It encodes CASSLLRQNYGYTF.

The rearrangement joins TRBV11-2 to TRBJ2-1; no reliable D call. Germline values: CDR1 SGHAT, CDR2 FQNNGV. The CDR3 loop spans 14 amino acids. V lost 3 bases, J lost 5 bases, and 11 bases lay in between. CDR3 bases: TGTGCCAGCAGCTTGGGCGACACAAACAATGAGCAGTTCTTC. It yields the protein CASSLGDTNNEQFF. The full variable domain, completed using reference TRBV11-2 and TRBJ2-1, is EAGVAQSPRYKIIEKRQSVAFWCNPISGHATLYWYQQILGQGPKLLIQFQNNGVVDDSQLPKDRFSAERLKGVDSTLKIQPAKLEDSAVYLCASSLGDTNNEQFFGPGTRLTVL.

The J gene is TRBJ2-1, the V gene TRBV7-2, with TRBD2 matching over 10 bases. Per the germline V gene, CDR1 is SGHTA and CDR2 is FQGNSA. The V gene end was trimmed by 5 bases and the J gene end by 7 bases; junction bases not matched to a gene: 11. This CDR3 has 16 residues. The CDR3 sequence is CASSRNRLAGGNEQFF. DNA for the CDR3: TGTGCCAGCAGCCGCAATAGACTAGCGGGTGGGAATGAGCAGTTCTTC.